This T cell receptor beta chain was found in a study of blood T cell repertoires in COVID-19. On the study more broadly: Sites in the United States, Italy and Spain provided acute and convalescent COVID-19 samples.

Per germline, CDR1 MGHDK and CDR2 SYGVNS. The V gene lost 4 bases and the J gene lost 3 bases, with 14 bases spanning the gap. CDR3 size: 15 residues. Profiling relied on immunoSEQ multiplex PCR, and the TCRdb table lists in-frame clones only, not all of them. The data contain roughly 13,000 clones, more than 80% of them seen just once; the ten biggest clones take up 2.5% to 3.5%. The clonotype originates from a human donor in a cohort sampled during active COVID-19. This chain connects TRBV25-1 to TRBJ2-3, with D possibly matching TRBD1 (6 bases). The sample taken for sequencing was peripheral blood. CDR3 nucleotides: TGTGCCAGCAGTGTGGTCAGGGGAGTTACAGATACGCAGTATTTT. This gives the protein CASSVVRGVTDTQYF.